One sample yielded the 22 T cell receptor beta chains listed below, sequenced in a study of blood T cell repertoires in COVID-19 (dated by TCRdb to 2018 to 2020). The method behind the library was the immunoSEQ multiplex PCR assay. TCRdb's version of the immuneACCESS table is confined to in-frame rearrangements and falls short of the full clone set. An unresolved V gene accounts for under half of the shortfall where checked; the remainder is of unknown origin. Within this sample are more than 150,000 clones, with roughly 80% of them counted one time only. The ten largest clones take up roughly 13% of the sample. The sample taken for sequencing was peripheral blood. These receptors came from a man in his fifties or sixties who had recovered from COVID-19.

The J gene is TRBJ1-2, the V gene TRBV7-9, with no clear D. V shed 1 base and J shed 2 bases, with 17 bases lying between them. Germline lookup yields CDR1 SEHNR and CDR2 FQNEAQ (reference sequence). CDR3 size: 17 residues. The CDR3 loop is CASSLGTGNRGNYGYTF. CDR3 in DNA: TGTGCCAGCAGCTTAGGGACCGGTAATAGAGGGAACTATGGCTACACCTTC. Variable domain in full (rest from reference TRBV7-9 and TRBJ1-2): DTGVSQNPRHKITKRGQNVTFRCDPISEHNRLYWYRQTLGQGPEFLTYFQNEAQLEKSRLLSDRFSAERPKGSFSTLEIQRTEQGDSAMYLCASSLGTGNRGNYGYTFGSGTRLTVV.

The chain carries TRBV7-2 and TRBJ2-5; 7 bases are shared with TRBD2. J gave up 7 bases and V 7 bases, and 3 bases lay outside the gene matches. This CDR3 is built from 11 residues. Germline CDR1 SGHTA, CDR2 FQGNSA. CDR3 in amino acids: CASTGGRTQYF. CDR3 in DNA: TGTGCCAGCACCGGGGGGAGGACCCAGTACTTC.

The chain has TRBV7-9 and TRBJ1-1, with no clear D. CDR3 length: 12 residues. Germline V gives CDR1 SEHNR, CDR2 FQNEAQ (reference sequence). DNA for the CDR3: TGTGCAACCGGGAGCCTAGGCACTGAAGCTTTCTTT. Translating gives CATGSLGTEAFF.

This clone was detected only once. The rearrangement links TRBV6-2 or TRBV6-3 to TRBJ2-3; the D gene is possibly TRBD1 (5 bases). Per germline, CDR1 MNHEY and CDR2 SVGEGT. Trimming pared 2 bases from V and 4 bases from J, leaving 10 bases between. This CDR3 comprises 14 residues. CDR3 protein: CASSYPDTADTQYF. CDR3 sequence (DNA): TGTGCCAGCAGTTACCCGGACACCGCAGATACGCAGTATTTT.

The chain is built from TRBV3-1 (or the pseudogene TRBV3-2) and TRBJ2-3, with TRBD1 matching 10 bases. This CDR3 is 18 amino acids long. V shed 1 base, J shed 4 bases, and the junction held 11 bases outside the gene matches. CDR1 LGHDT and CDR2 YNNKEL come from the germline V gene (reference sequence). In DNA, the CDR3 is TGTGCCAGCAGCCAAGTAAGATCCCGGGACAGGGGACCAGATACGCAGTATTTT. It yields the protein CASSQVRSRDRGPDTQYF.

This chain connects TRBV27 to TRBJ1-5; D not resolved. Germline V gene sequence: CDR1 MNHEY, CDR2 SMNVEV (reference sequence). This CDR3 has 13 amino acids. Deletions cut 6 bases from V and 3 bases from J, with 9 bases between. The CDR3 spells CASRAGYNQPQHF. The CDR3 nucleotides read TGTGCCAGCAGGGCGGGATACAATCAGCCCCAGCATTTT.

V is TRBV29-1 and J is TRBJ1-5, with D possibly being TRBD1 (6 bases). Germline values: CDR1 SQVTM, CDR2 ANQGSEA. Trimming pared 4 bases from V and 2 bases from J, leaving 15 bases between. The CDR3 runs to 15 residues. CDR3: CSVALQGIGNQPQHF. CDR3 bases: TGCAGCGTTGCTTTACAGGGAATTGGCAATCAGCCCCAGCATTTT.

This rearrangement joins TRBV3-1 (or the pseudogene TRBV3-2) to TRBJ1-1; D remains unclear. The germline V and J ends were trimmed by 2 bases and 0 bases, with 7 bases remaining between them. Germline-derived CDR1 and CDR2 are LGHDT and YNNKEL (reference sequence). This CDR3 is 14 amino acids long. The CDR3 spells CASSQNFMNTEAFF. The CDR3, as DNA: TGTGCCAGCAGCCAAAATTTCATGAACACTGAAGCTTTCTTT.

This clone was seen more than once but under ten times. This chain joins TRBV19 and TRBJ1-2; D remains unclear. V lost 3 bases and J 1 base, leaving 3 bases between the germline ends. Germline lookup yields CDR1 LNHDA and CDR2 SQIVND (reference sequence). This CDR3 spans 12 amino acids. The CDR3 loop reads CASSISNYGYTF. The DNA for the CDR3 is TGTGCCAGTAGTATCAGTAACTATGGCTACACCTTC.

The V call is TRBV7-2, the J call TRBJ2-3; D perhaps matches TRBD1 (6 bases). The V gene's germline CDR1 is SGHTA and CDR2 FQGNSA. Trimming left V 3 bases short and J 5 bases short, with 12 bases between. This CDR3 comprises 14 residues. DNA of the CDR3: TGTGCCAGCAGCTTCGGACAGAAGGGAGATACGCAGTATTTT. Translating it yields CASSFGQKGDTQYF. Together with reference TRBV7-2 and TRBJ2-3, the CDR3 gives the full variable domain: GAGVSQSPSNKVTEKGKDVELRCDPISGHTALYWYRQSLGQGLEFLIYFQGNSAPDKSGLPSDRFSAERTGGSVSTLTIQRTQQEDSAVYLCASSFGQKGDTQYFGPGTRLTVL.

This chain links TRBV4-2 with TRBJ2-7; 8 bases align to TRBD1. The CDR3 runs to 15 residues. The germline CDR1 and CDR2 sequences are LGHNA and YNFKEQ. J gave up 3 bases and V 3 bases, and 7 bases lay outside the gene matches. CDR3 in amino acids: CASSQEAGQGYEQYF. Here the CDR3 DNA reads TGTGCCAGCAGCCAGGAGGCCGGACAGGGCTACGAGCAGTACTTC.

This chain connects TRBV7-2 to TRBJ2-2; no reliable D call. Per germline, CDR1 SGHTA and CDR2 FQGNSA. The CDR3 is 14 residues long. V was trimmed by 6 bases and J by 0 bases, leaving 8 bases between them. CDR3 DNA: TGTGCCAGCAGTTCTCCAGCGAACACCGGGGAGCTGTTTTTT. Translated: CASSSPANTGELFF.

The chain is built from TRBV4-2 and TRBJ2-5, with 8 bases that match TRBD2. Germline lookup yields CDR1 LGHNA and CDR2 YNFKEQ. The length of the CDR3 is 17 residues. Losses at the gene ends were 0 bases for V and 1 base for J; bases not matched to a gene: 7. The CDR3 spells CASSQDSTSGSQETQYF. CDR3 nucleotide sequence: TGTGCCAGCAGCCAAGATTCAACTAGCGGTTCCCAAGAGACCCAGTACTTC.

V usage is TRBV7-2 and J usage is TRBJ1-6; the match to TRBD1 covers 7 bases. Germline trimming cut 5 bases from V and 7 bases from J; bases unmatched to any gene: 5. This CDR3 has 14 residues. CDR1 is SGHTA, CDR2 FQGNSA, per germline. CDR3 sequence: CASSRQGDNSPLHF. CDR3 nucleotide sequence: TGTGCCAGCAGCAGACAGGGTGACAATTCACCCCTCCACTTT.

This clone was seen a handful of times. This CDR3 reads CASSQTMDVKPQHF. The DNA for the CDR3 is TGTGCCAGCAGCCAGACTATGGACGTCAAGCCCCAGCATTTT. This chain uses TRBV27 with TRBJ1-5; no clear D gene. The CDR3 runs to 14 residues. Germline V gene sequence: CDR1 MNHEY, CDR2 SMNVEV (reference sequence). The V and J ends lost 6 bases and 8 bases respectively, with 17 bases between them.

V usage is TRBV4-1 and J usage is TRBJ2-5; TRBD1 matches 8 bases. The CDR3 has 20 residues. Germline V lookup: CDR1 MGHRA, CDR2 YSYEKL. Losses at the gene ends were 1 base for V and 4 bases for J; bases not matched to a gene: 20. The DNA for the CDR3 is TGCGCCAGCAGCCAAGGGCTCGCAGCGAGGACAGGGAAAATCGGAGAGACCCAGTACTTC. Its protein is CASSQGLAARTGKIGETQYF.

The chain combines TRBV29-1 with TRBJ2-5; TRBD1 agrees at 7 bases. The CDR3 length is 14 residues. V shed 5 bases, J shed 4 bases, and the junction held 10 bases outside the gene matches. Germline V CDR1 and CDR2: SQVTM, ANQGSEA. The CDR3 region is CSVMGQSRGETQYF. The CDR3 nucleotides read TGCAGCGTTATGGGACAGTCAAGAGGAGAGACCCAGTACTTC.

This chain links TRBV3-1 (or the pseudogene TRBV3-2) with TRBJ2-1, with 10 bases that match TRBD2. The CDR3 has 20 amino acids. Germline CDR1 reads LGHDT; CDR2 reads YNNKEL (reference sequence). J was trimmed by 7 bases and V by 0 bases; bases with no gene match: 18. CDR3 region: CASSQDWASGRTGVTNEQFF. In nucleotides, the CDR3 is TGTGCCAGCAGCCAAGATTGGGCTAGCGGGAGAACTGGGGTAACAAATGAGCAGTTCTTC.

This clone was seen a single time. This chain joins TRBV19 and TRBJ2-7; TRBD2 matches at 8 bases. J lost 10 bases, V lost 3 bases, and 20 bases had no gene match. This CDR3 spans 17 amino acids. Per the germline V gene, CDR1 is LNHDA and CDR2 is SQIVND (reference sequence). As DNA, the CDR3 is TGTGCCAGTAGTATCGGTCCTTCGGGGGGGGCCACCGGGCCACAGTACTTC. Translated, it gives CASSIGPSGGATGPQYF.

The chain uses TRBV7-8 and TRBJ2-3; 10 bases agree with TRBD2. CDR3 size: 18 residues. Unmatched junction bases numbered 14, after V lost 6 bases and J lost 2 bases. CDR1 and CDR2 (germline): SGHVS, FQNEAQ. The CDR3 nucleotides are TGTGCCAGCAGTCTCCGAGCGACTAGCGGGCTTACCACAGATACGCAGTATTTT. It is translated as CASSLRATSGLTTDTQYF.

This clone was counted between two and nine times. The chain joins TRBV2 to TRBJ1-5, with D possibly matching TRBD1 (5 bases). Germline lookup yields CDR1 SNHLY and CDR2 FYNNEI. V lost 2 bases to trimming and J lost 4 bases, with 12 bases between them. This CDR3 is 15 amino acids long. CDR3 bases: TGTGCCAGCAGTGAACATCCCCAGGGTAATCAGCCCCAGCATTTT. Encoded protein: CASSEHPQGNQPQHF.

This chain uses TRBV19 with TRBJ2-1; 8 positions agree with TRBD2. The CDR3 has 14 residues. Losses at the gene ends were 9 bases for V and 7 bases for J; bases not matched to a gene: 11. From germline, CDR1 is LNHDA and CDR2 SQIVND (reference sequence). For the CDR3, the DNA is TGTGCCAGCCGACTTTCGGGAGGGTTGAATGAGCAGTTCTTC. Translating it yields CASRLSGGLNEQFF.